This paragraph covers one T cell receptor beta chain sequence. The data originate from a study of shared clonotypes between healthy human individuals. Selected positively for CCR7 and CD45RO-negative, naive CD8 cells excluded terminally differentiated effector memory CD45RA+ cells. The table came from immunoSEQ multiplex PCR; TCRdb's copy has only in-frame clones and leaves some out. The sample records about 680,000 clones, approximately 90% being singletons. This receptor was identified in a man aged 30 to 45 in good health. Sequenced material: naive CD8+ T cells sorted from blood.

CDR3 nucleotides: TGTGCCAGCAGCTTAAATTTGGTCCACGAGCAGTACTTC. Translation gives CASSLNLVHEQYF. The J gene is TRBJ2-7, the V gene TRBV7-2; no reliable D call. With 2 bases removed from V and 5 bases from J, the gap between germline ends came to 10 bases. The V gene's germline CDR1 is SGHTA and CDR2 FQGNSA. This CDR3 is built from 13 residues.